Presented here are 8 T cell receptor beta chains from one specimen sequenced in a study of blood T cell repertoires in COVID-19. Clones were sequenced by immunoSEQ multiplex PCR, and TCRdb holds only the in-frame ones, with some missing. This sample has about 130,000 clones, with 84% found just once. Specimen: peripheral blood. Receptors were obtained from a woman aged 25 to 39 who had recovered from COVID-19.

V is TRBV27 and J is TRBJ1-1, with D unresolved. V lost 2 bases to trimming and J lost 1 base, with 5 bases between them. The CDR3 totals 13 residues. Per the germline V gene, CDR1 is MNHEY and CDR2 is SMNVEV (reference sequence). The CDR3 DNA reads as TGTGCCAGCAGTTTAATGAGGAACACTGAAGCTTTCTTT. This translates into CASSLMRNTEAFF.

The V and J genes are TRBV29-1 and TRBJ2-5; tentative D call: TRBD1 (6 bases). V lost 7 bases, J lost 2 bases, and 11 bases lay in between. CDR3 length equals 12 residues. From germline, CDR1 is SQVTM and CDR2 ANQGSEA. DNA of the CDR3: TGCAGCGGAGCCAGGGGACAAGAGACCCAGTACTTC. Translating it yields CSGARGQETQYF. Supplemented by reference TRBV29-1 and TRBJ2-5, the full variable domain reads SAVISQKPSRDICQRGTSLTIQCQVDSQVTMMFWYRQQPGQSLTLIATANQGSEATYESGFVIDKFPISRPNLTFSTLTVSNMSPEDSSIYLCSGARGQETQYFGPGTRLLVL.

This clone was counted many times. The chain combines TRBV10-1 with TRBJ2-1; 7 nucleotides line up with TRBD1. The V gene end was trimmed by 8 bases and the J gene end by 2 bases; junction bases not matched to a gene: 24. Germline lookup yields CDR1 WNHNN and CDR2 SYGVQD (reference sequence). The CDR3 is made up of 20 amino acids. The CDR3 loop reads CASPANELKTGTATYNEQFF. CDR3 bases: TGCGCCAGCCCGGCGAACGAACTGAAAACCGGGACAGCGACCTACAATGAGCAGTTCTTC.

This sequence joins TRBV18 and TRBJ1-5; 7 bases match TRBD1. Trimming took 0 bases from V and 3 from J; bases not matched to a gene: 8. The germline CDR1 and CDR2 sequences are KGHSH and LQKENI. This CDR3 is built from 17 residues. The CDR3 nucleotides read TGTGCCAGCTCACCACCCGGGAACAGGGGCACCAATCAGCCCCAGCATTTT. It specifies CASSPPGNRGTNQPQHF.

The V gene is TRBV9, the J gene TRBJ2-1, with D tentatively TRBD2 (5 bases). Germline-derived CDR1 and CDR2 are SGDLS and YYNGEE. V lost 4 bases and J lost 6, with 14 bases in between. The CDR3 spans 14 residues. The CDR3 protein is CASSFRTGSNEQFF. The CDR3 coding sequence is TGTGCCAGCAGCTTTCGGACTGGATCCAATGAGCAGTTCTTC.

The sample holds one count of this clone. This chain joins TRBV6-2 or TRBV6-3 and TRBJ2-2; D may be TRBD2 (5 bases). Trimming took 2 bases from V and 6 from J, leaving 13 bases between them. CDR3 size: 15 residues. Per the germline V gene, CDR1 is MNHEY and CDR2 is SVGEGT. CDR3 protein: CASSYLAPGSGELFF. CDR3 nucleotide sequence: TGTGCCAGCAGTTACCTAGCCCCGGGCTCCGGGGAGCTGTTTTTT.

This chain links TRBV9 with TRBJ2-7; TRBD2 might be the D (5 bases). CDR1 SGDLS and CDR2 YYNGEE come from the germline V gene. CDR3 length: 14 residues. V was shortened by 4 bases and J by 2 bases, with 13 bases between the two germline ends. Written as DNA, the CDR3 is TGTGCCAGCAGCCCGACGACGGGAACCTACGAGCAGTACTTC. Translated: CASSPTTGTYEQYF.

The chain is built from TRBV5-8 and TRBJ1-5; 8 bases fit TRBD1. Trimming cost V 4 bases and J 6 bases; bases outside gene matches: 12. The CDR3 consists of 16 residues. The germline V gene encodes CDR1 SGHTS and CDR2 YDEGEE. CDR3: CASSPRTGSLSQPQHF. Written as DNA, the CDR3 is TGTGCCAGCAGCCCCCGGACAGGGTCTCTGAGTCAGCCCCAGCATTTT.